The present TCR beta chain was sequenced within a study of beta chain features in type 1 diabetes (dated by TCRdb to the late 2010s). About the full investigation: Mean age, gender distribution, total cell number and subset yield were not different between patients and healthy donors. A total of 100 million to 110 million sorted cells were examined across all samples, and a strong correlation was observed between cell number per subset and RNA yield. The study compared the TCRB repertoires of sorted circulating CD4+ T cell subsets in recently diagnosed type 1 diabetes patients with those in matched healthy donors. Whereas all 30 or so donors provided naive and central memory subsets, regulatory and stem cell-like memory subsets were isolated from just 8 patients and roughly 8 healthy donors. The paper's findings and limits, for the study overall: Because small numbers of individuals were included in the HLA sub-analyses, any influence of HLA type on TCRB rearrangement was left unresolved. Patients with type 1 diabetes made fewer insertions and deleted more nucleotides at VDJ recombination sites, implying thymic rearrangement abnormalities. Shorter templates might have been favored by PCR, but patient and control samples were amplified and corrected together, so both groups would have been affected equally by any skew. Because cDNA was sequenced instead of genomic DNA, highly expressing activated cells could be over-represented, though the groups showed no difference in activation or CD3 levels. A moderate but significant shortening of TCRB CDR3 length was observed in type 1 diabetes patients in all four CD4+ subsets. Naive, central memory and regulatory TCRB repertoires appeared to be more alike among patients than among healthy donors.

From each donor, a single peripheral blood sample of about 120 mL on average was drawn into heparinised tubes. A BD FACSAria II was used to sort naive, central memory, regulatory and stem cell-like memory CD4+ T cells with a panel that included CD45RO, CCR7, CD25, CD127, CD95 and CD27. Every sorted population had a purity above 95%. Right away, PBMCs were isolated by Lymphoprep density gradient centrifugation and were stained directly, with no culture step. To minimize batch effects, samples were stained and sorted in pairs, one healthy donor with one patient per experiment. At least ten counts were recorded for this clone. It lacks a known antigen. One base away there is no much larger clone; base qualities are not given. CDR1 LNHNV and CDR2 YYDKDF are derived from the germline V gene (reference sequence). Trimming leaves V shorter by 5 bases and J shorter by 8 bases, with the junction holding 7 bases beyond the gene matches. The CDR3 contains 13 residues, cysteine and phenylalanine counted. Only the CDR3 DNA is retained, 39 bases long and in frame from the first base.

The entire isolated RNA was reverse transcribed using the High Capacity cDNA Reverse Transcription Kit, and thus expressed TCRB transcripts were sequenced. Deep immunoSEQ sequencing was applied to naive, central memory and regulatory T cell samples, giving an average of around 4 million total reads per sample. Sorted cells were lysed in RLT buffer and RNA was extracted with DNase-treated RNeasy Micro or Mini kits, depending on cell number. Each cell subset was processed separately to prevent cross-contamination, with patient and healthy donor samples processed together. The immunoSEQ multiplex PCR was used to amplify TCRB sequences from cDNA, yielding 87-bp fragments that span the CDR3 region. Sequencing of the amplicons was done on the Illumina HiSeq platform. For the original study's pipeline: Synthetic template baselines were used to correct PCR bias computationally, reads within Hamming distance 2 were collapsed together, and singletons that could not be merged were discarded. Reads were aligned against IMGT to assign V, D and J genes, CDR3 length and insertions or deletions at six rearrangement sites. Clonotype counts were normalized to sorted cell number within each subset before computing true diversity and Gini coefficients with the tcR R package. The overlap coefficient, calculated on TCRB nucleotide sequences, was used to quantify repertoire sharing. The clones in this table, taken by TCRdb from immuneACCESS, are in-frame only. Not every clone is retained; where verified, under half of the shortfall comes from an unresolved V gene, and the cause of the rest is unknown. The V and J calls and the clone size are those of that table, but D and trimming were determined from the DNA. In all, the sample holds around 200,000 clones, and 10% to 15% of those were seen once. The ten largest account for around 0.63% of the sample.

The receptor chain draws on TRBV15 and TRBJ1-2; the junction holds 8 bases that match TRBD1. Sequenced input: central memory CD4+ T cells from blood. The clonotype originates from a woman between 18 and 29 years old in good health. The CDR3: CATSGRTGTGYTF. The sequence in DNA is TGTGCCACCAGCGGCCGGACAGGGACCGGCTACACCTTC.